Listed below are T cell receptor beta chains from one sample, sequenced in a study of T cell repertoires in cytomegalovirus infection. One entry per CDR3 protein results from TCRdb running MiXCR on the reads. The data contain under 600,000 distinct CDR3 sequences, 15% to 20% of them seen just once; the ten biggest clones take up 20% to 30%. The specimen was CD8+ T cells from PBMCs. Receptors originate from a human donor in good health (CMV status not recorded). Some clones in this sample may be carry-over from other donors' samples. CDR3s include the opening cysteine and the closing phenylalanine or tryptophan. D genes are given only for firm matches. Clone size, where shown, is once, few, many, or a class for clones that have expanded.

TRBV7-6	NA	TRBJ2-1	many	TGTGCCAGCAGCCCTACTAGGTTCAATGAGCAGTTCTTC	CASSPTRFNEQFF
TRBV27	NA	TRBJ2-5	many	TGTGCCAGCAGTTTATCGTGGGGGATTCAAGAGACCCAGTACTTC	CASSLSWGIQETQYF
TRBV14	TRBD1	TRBJ1-5	NA	TGTGCCAGCAGCCTAAAGGGGGCAGCGAGCAATCAGCCCCAGCATTTT	CASSLKGAASNQPQHF
TRBV11-1	TRBD2	TRBJ2-1	NA	TGTGCCAGCAGCTTTAGCGGGGGGGCAGGCAATGAGCAGTTCTTC	CASSFSGGAGNEQFF
TRBV6-1	NA	TRBJ1-4	many	TGTGCCAGCAGAGCAGAATATGCAACTAATGAAAAACTGTTTTTT	CASRAEYATNEKLFF
TRBV6-6	TRBD1	TRBJ1-1	few	TGTGCCAGCAGCCCCCTCCGCGACAGGGACATGAACACTGAAGCTTTCTTT	CASSPLRDRDMNTEAFF
TRBV2	NA	TRBJ2-7	many	TGTGCCAGGGGGCAGCCCCGGGGACAGTACTTC	CARGQPRGQYF
TRBV25-1	TRBD1	TRBJ2-7	few	TGTGCCAGCAGTGACCTTCCGGGACAGGAAAGCTCCTACGAGCAGTACTTC	CASSDLPGQESSYEQYF
TRBV7-8	TRBD1	TRBJ2-3	few	TGTGCCAGCAGCCTTCACGGACAGGGGGCAATAGATACGCAGTATTTT	CASSLHGQGAIDTQYF
TRBV7-9	NA	TRBJ1-2	many	TGTGCCAGCAGCCCACGGGGGATCTATGGCTACACCTTC	CASSPRGIYGYTF
TRBV9	NA	TRBJ1-6	NA	TGTGCCAGCAGCGACGAGGGACGGAGTAATTCACCCCTCCACTTT	CASSDEGRSNSPLHF
TRBV7-9	NA	TRBJ2-5	many	TGTGCCAGCAGCCCCGCGAACAGGGACCAAGAGACCCAGTACTTC	CASSPANRDQETQYF
TRBV19	NA	TRBJ1-1	many	TGTGCCAGTAGTCCAAACAGGGATCGGACTGAAGCTTTCTTT	CASSPNRDRTEAFF
TRBV30	NA	TRBJ2-5	NA	TGTGCCTGGAGGGCGAGCGCGCAAGAGACCCAGTACTTC	CAWRASAQETQYF
TRBV7-8	NA	TRBJ2-5	many	TGTGCCAGCAGCTTAGTAGGGTCTGGGGGGGGCCCGAAGACCCAGTACTTC	CASSLVGSGGGPKTQYF
TRBV5-4	NA	TRBJ1-1	NA	TGTGCCAGCAGCTCGGACCTAACTGAAGCTTTCTTT	CASSSDLTEAFF
TRBV29-1	NA	TRBJ1-5	few	TGCAGCGTTGCGGGGGGCTGGAATCAGCCCCAGCATTTT	CSVAGGWNQPQHF
TRBV7-9	NA	TRBJ2-1	NA	TGTGCCAGCACCCTTCAGCCCCAACTACAAGGTGAGCAGTTCTTC	CASTLQPQLQGEQFF
TRBV20-1	NA	TRBJ1-6	NA	TGCAGTGCTAGAGATCCTGACGGACCCCTCCACTTT	CSARDPDGPLHF
TRBV14	TRBD1	TRBJ2-1	many	TGTGCCAGCAGCCTCGGACAGAAGGGACAGAGTACGAACAATGAGCAGTTCTTC	CASSLGQKGQSTNNEQFF
TRBV4-1	NA	TRBJ2-7	few	TGCGCCAGCAGCCAAGTGGCCGGGGTGGGGCACGAGCAGTACTTC	CASSQVAGVGHEQYF